One sample yielded the 20 T cell receptor beta chains listed below, sequenced in a study of monozygotic twins with inflammatory bowel disease. TCRdb reanalyzed the 5' RACE reads, giving one entry per CDR3 protein sequence and no DNA. This sample contains 170,000 or so distinct CDR3 sequences. The sample consisted of blood. Source of these receptors: a human donor with ulcerative colitis or Crohn's disease, or a healthy co-twin of an affected twin (not recorded which).

V is TRBV20-1 and J is TRBJ1-5. The germline gives CDR1 DFQATT, CDR2 SNEGSKA (reference sequence). The CDR3 has 13 amino acids. CDR3 residues: CSARENHRGPQHF.

The chain has TRBV4-1 and TRBJ1-2; TCRdb selects TRBD1, and the lack of DNA leaves this call unchecked. Germline V gene sequence: CDR1 MGHRA, CDR2 YSYEKL. This CDR3 is 14 amino acids long. The chain's CDR3 is CASSQARTGVGYTF.

The chain employs TRBV30 and TRBJ1-1; TCRdb proposes TRBD1, but this gene call is untestable without DNA. The CDR3 has 14 amino acids. Germline V gene sequence: CDR1 GTSNPN, CDR2 SVGIG (reference sequence). The CDR3 sequence: CAWRRDTPNTEAFF.

The chain recombines TRBV2 with TRBJ1-5. CDR1 and CDR2 from the germline V gene are SNHLY and FYNNEI. The CDR3 consists of 13 residues. CDR3 residues: CASGGDRNQPQHF.

The J gene is TRBJ2-3, the V gene TRBV5-1; TCRdb returns TRBD1, unconfirmable since there is no DNA. The CDR3 sequence is 15 residues long. Germline V gene sequence: CDR1 SGHRS, CDR2 YFSETQ. The CDR3 here is CASSLGQFRTDTQYF. Based on the CDR3 plus reference TRBV5-1 and TRBJ2-3, the full variable domain is KAGVTQTPRYLIKTRGQQVTLSCSPISGHRSVSWYQQTPGQGLQFLFEYFSETQRNKGNFPGRFSGRQFSNSRSEMNVSTLELGDSALYLCASSLGQFRTDTQYFGPGTRLTVL.

The rearrangement joins TRBV7-9 to TRBJ2-7; with no DNA, the TCRdb D assignment of TRBD1 cannot be verified. Germline V gene lookup returns CDR1 SEHNR and CDR2 FQNEAQ (reference sequence). CDR3 length: 14 amino acids. CDR3 amino acids: CASSSTGQNYEQYF. The variable domain in full, completed from reference TRBV7-9 and TRBJ2-7, reads DTGVSQNPRHKITKRGQNVTFRCDPISEHNRLYWYRQTLGQGPEFLTYFQNEAQLEKSRLLSDRFSAERPKGSFSTLEIQRTEQGDSAMYLCASSSTGQNYEQYFGPGTRLTVT.

V gene TRBV24-1 combines with J gene TRBJ1-5. The CDR3 is 12 residues long. Germline CDR1 and CDR2: KGHDR and SFDVKD. This CDR3 reads CATSDQGQPQHF.

This chain uses TRBV9 with TRBJ1-3; absent DNA, TCRdb's TRBD1 call cannot be checked. Germline V gene data show CDR1 as SGDLS and CDR2 as YYNGEE. The CDR3 contains 14 residues. The CDR3 is CASSDRVRGNTIYF.

The V gene is TRBV11-2, the J gene TRBJ2-1; checking the TCRdb D call of TRBD2 is not possible without DNA. The germline gives CDR1 SGHAT, CDR2 FQNNGV. The CDR3 loop spans 16 amino acids. CDR3 sequence reads: CASSLEPSVSPSEQFF.

The rearrangement joins TRBV29-1 to TRBJ1-2; TCRdb gives TRBD1 as the D gene, but with no DNA this cannot be confirmed. CDR1 is SQVTM and CDR2 is ANQGSEA in the germline V gene. The CDR3 sequence is 14 residues long. The CDR3 spells CSVQTIQGGSGYTF.

This chain uses TRBV7-8 with TRBJ1-2; TCRdb lists TRBD1, though no DNA is available to test this call. The V gene's germline CDR1 is SGHVS and CDR2 FQNEAQ. The CDR3 contains 18 residues. The CDR3 reads CASSSQPPGQGSNYGYTF.

J is TRBJ1-3 and V is TRBV6-6. Per germline, CDR1 MNHNY and CDR2 SVGAGI (reference sequence). The CDR3 is 14 amino acids. Here the CDR3 reads CASSYLDTGNTIYF.

The V call is TRBV18, the J call TRBJ2-5. CDR1 KGHSH and CDR2 LQKENI come from the germline V gene. The CDR3 runs to 11 residues. The CDR3 sequence: CASSPGQTQYF.

The rearrangement joins TRBV18 to TRBJ1-5; absent DNA, TCRdb's TRBD1 call cannot be checked. Germline V gene lookup returns CDR1 KGHSH and CDR2 LQKENI. The CDR3 sequence is 13 residues long. The CDR3 sequence is CASSREGVQPQHF.

The chain employs TRBV5-1 and TRBJ2-7. This CDR3 spans 14 amino acids. Germline V lookup: CDR1 SGHRS, CDR2 YFSETQ. Here the CDR3 reads CASSLGQGPYEQYF.

The V gene is TRBV7-7, the J gene TRBJ2-2; TCRdb indicates TRBD2, and absent DNA this call remains unverified. Germline V gene lookup returns CDR1 SSHAT and CDR2 FNYEAQ (reference sequence). The CDR3 has 15 residues. The CDR3 here is CASSRWVTSWGELFF.

CDR3 loop: CASRLAGGSGEQFF. V is TRBV19 and J is TRBJ2-1; TCRdb proposes TRBD2, but this gene call is untestable without DNA. Germline CDR1 is LNHDA and CDR2 is SQIVND (reference sequence). This CDR3 comprises 14 residues. The full variable domain, in which reference TRBV19 and TRBJ2-1 provide the parts outside the CDR3, is DGGITQSPKYLFRKEGQNVTLSCEQNLNHDAMYWYRQDPGQGLRLIYYSQIVNDFQKGDIAEGYSVSREKKESFPLTVTSAQKNPTAFYLCASRLAGGSGEQFFGPGTRLTVL.

This sequence joins TRBV5-1 and TRBJ2-5; TCRdb calls TRBD1, which cannot be checked without DNA. From germline, CDR1 is SGHRS and CDR2 YFSETQ. This CDR3 has 15 amino acids. The chain's CDR3 is CASTLSFLATETQYF.

The gene calls are TRBV20-1 and TRBJ1-5; without DNA, the TCRdb call of TRBD1 cannot be checked. The length of the CDR3 is 14 residues. The V gene's germline CDR1 is DFQATT and CDR2 SNEGSKA (reference sequence). CDR3 loop: CSAKGTGGNQPQHF.

The chain recombines TRBV29-1 with TRBJ2-2; TCRdb designates TRBD1, a call that cannot be tested without DNA. The CDR3 covers 14 residues. CDR1 and CDR2 (germline): SQVTM, ANQGSEA. CDR3 residues: CSAQGAHGTGELFF.